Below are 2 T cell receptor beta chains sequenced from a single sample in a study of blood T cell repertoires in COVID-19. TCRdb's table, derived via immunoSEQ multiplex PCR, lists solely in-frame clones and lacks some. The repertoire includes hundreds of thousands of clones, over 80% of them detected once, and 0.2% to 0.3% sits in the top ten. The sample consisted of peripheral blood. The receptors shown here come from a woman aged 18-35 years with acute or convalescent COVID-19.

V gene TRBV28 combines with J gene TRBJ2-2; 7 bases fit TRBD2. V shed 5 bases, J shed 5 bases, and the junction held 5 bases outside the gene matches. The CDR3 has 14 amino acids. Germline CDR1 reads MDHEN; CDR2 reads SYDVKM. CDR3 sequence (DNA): TGTGCCAGCAGTCTAGCGGATCTTACCGGGGAGCTGTTTTTT. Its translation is CASSLADLTGELFF.

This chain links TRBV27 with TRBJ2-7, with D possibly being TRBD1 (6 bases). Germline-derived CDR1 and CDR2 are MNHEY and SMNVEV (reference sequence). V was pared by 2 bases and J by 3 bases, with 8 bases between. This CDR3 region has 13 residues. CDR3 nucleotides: TGTGCCAGCAGTTTACAGGGGTTCTACGAGCAGTACTTC. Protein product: CASSLQGFYEQYF.